This T cell receptor (beta chain) derives from a study of tumor and adjacent non-tumor tissue in lung cancer. Study as a whole: Some 3.9 million productive TCRbeta reads were obtained per sample on average.

CDR1 and CDR2 from the germline V gene are SGHKS and YYEKEE (reference sequence). The CDR3 is made up of 12 amino acids. The V end was cut by 1 base, the J end by 10 bases, with 12 bases between. TCRbeta libraries were built with three rounds of nested PCR, modified from ARM-PCR. TCRdb passed the multiplex PCR reads through MiXCR, listing each CDR3 protein once. The sample yields more than 95,000 distinct CDR3 sequences, roughly 64% seen once. No cell sorting was done before RNA was extracted from the tissue. As regards this clonotype: A much bigger clone sits one base away, suggesting this may be a read error.

The material sequenced was lung tumor tissue. This TCR was sampled from a man aged 25 to 40 with non-small cell lung cancer. The chain recombines TRBV5-5 with TRBJ2-7; D possibly corresponds to TRBD2 (7 bases). The CDR3 is CASSLWGGDQYF. CDR3 in DNA: TGTGCCAGCAGCTTGTGGGGGGGCGATCAGTACTTC.